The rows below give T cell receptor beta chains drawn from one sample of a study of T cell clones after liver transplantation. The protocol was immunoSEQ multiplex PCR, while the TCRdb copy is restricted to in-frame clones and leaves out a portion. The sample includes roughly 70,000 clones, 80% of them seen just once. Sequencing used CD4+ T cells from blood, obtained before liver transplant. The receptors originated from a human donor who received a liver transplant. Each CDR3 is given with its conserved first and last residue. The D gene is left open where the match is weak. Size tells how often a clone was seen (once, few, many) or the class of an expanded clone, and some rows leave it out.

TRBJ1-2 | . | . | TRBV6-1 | CASSGGGGSPFYGYTF | TGTGCCAGCAGTGGAGGAGGAGGCTCGCCCTTCTATGGCTACACCTTC
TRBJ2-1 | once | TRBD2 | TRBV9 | CASSVGDYYNEQFF | TGTGCCAGCAGCGTAGGGGACTACTACAATGAGCAGTTCTTC
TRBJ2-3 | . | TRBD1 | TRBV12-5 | CASGLGTGTDTQYF | TGTGCTAGTGGGCTAGGGACAGGGACAGATACGCAGTATTTT
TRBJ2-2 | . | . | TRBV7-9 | CASSLEVSNTGELFF | TGTGCCAGCAGCTTAGAAGTCTCGAACACCGGGGAGCTGTTTTTT
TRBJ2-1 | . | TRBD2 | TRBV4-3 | CASSPIGRERYNEQFF | TGCGCCAGCAGCCCCATTGGGCGGGAGAGGTACAATGAGCAGTTCTTC
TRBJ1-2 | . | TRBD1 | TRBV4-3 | CASSQDRERGYTF | TGCGCCAGCAGCCAGGACAGGGAGAGAGGCTACACCTTC
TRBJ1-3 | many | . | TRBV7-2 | CASSLSHGNTIYF | TGTGCCAGCAGCTTATCTCATGGAAACACCATATATTTT
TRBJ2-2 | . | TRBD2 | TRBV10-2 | CASKRAGDPGELFF | TGCGCCAGCAAACGAGCGGGAGATCCCGGGGAGCTGTTTTTT
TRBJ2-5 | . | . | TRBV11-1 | CASSHLAGSRGETQYF | TGTGCCAGCAGTCATTTGGCGGGGAGTCGGGGGGAGACCCAGTACTTC
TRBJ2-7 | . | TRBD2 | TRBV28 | CASSSPRGGRRRSEQYF | TGTGCCAGCAGTTCCCCCCGCGGGGGGCGCCGAAGAAGCGAGCAGTACTTC
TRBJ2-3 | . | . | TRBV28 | CASSLPQGDTQYF | TGTGCCAGCAGTTTACCGCAGGGGGATACGCAGTATTTT
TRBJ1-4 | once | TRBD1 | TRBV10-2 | CASRDRPDEKLFF | TGCGCCAGCAGGGACAGGCCCGATGAAAAACTGTTTTTT
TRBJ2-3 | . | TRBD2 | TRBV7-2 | CASSITRTSGKSTDTQYF | TGTGCCAGCAGCATAACCCGGACTAGCGGGAAAAGCACAGATACGCAGTATTTT
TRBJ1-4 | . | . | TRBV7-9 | CASSLGRSQGNEKLFF | TGTGCCAGCAGCTTAGGAAGGTCTCAGGGAAATGAAAAACTGTTTTTT
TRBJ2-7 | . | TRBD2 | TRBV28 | CASVSGASYEQYF | TGTGCCAGCGTTAGCGGGGCCTCCTACGAGCAGTACTTC
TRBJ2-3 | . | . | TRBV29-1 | CSVGRTDTQYF | TGCAGCGTGGGACGGACAGATACGCAGTATTTT
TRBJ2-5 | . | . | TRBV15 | CATGRHQETQYF | TGTGCCACCGGTAGACACCAAGAGACCCAGTACTTC
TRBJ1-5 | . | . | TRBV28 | CASSSWTAYSNQPQHF | TGTGCCAGCAGTTCCTGGACAGCTTATAGCAATCAGCCCCAGCATTTT
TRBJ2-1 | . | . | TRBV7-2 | CASSLEARSYNEQFF | TGTGCCAGCAGCTTAGAAGCGCGGAGCTACAATGAGCAGTTCTTC
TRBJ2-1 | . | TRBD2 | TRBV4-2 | CASSFRTSGRASYNEQFF | TGTGCCAGCAGCTTCCGGACTAGCGGGAGAGCGTCCTACAATGAGCAGTTCTTC
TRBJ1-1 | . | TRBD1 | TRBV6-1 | CASNRSSDRRLAFF | TGTGCCAGCAACAGATCCTCGGACAGGAGGCTCGCTTTCTTT
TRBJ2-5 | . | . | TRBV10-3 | CAISERDGETQYF | TGTGCCATCAGTGAGCGGGATGGGGAGACCCAGTACTTC
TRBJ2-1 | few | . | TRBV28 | CASSFNGWDPQDEQFF | TGTGCCAGCAGTTTTAATGGGTGGGACCCCCAGGATGAGCAGTTCTTC
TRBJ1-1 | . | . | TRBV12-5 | CASGLDLGVSTEAFF | TGTGCTAGTGGTTTGGATTTGGGGGTCAGCACTGAAGCTTTCTTT
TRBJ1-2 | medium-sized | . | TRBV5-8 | CASSTQRGTNYGYTF | TGTGCCAGCAGCACCCAACGGGGTACAAACTATGGCTACACCTTC
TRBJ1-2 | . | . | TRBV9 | CASSGQGNGYTF | TGTGCCAGCAGCGGGCAGGGTAATGGCTACACCTTC
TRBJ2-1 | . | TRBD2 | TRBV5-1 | CASSLVAGGNNEQFF | TGCGCCAGCAGCTTGGTTGCGGGAGGGAACAATGAGCAGTTCTTC
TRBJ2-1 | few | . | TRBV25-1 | CASSERQRGHEQFF | TGTGCCAGCAGTGAAAGGCAGAGGGGACATGAGCAGTTCTTC
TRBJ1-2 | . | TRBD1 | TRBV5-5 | CASSQRQGPGGYTF | TGTGCCAGCAGCCAACGACAGGGGCCGGGCGGCTACACCTTC
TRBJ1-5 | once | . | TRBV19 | CASSMYTSNQPQHF | TGTGCCAGTAGTATGTACACTAGCAATCAGCCCCAGCATTTT